This passage covers 7 T cell receptor beta chains from one sample sequenced in a study of shared clonotypes between healthy human individuals. The assay was immunoSEQ multiplex PCR, and TCRdb's table has in-frame clones only and misses some. In the table there are hundreds of thousands of clones, 92% of which are singletons. Naivety among CD8 cells was defined by CD45RO negativity and positive CCR7 selection, thereby excluding terminally differentiated effector memory CD45RA+ cells. The sample consisted of naive CD8+ T cells sorted from blood. The receptors shown here come from a man aged 25 to 45 in good health.

This clone has only a few counts. V usage is TRBV5-6 and J usage is TRBJ2-7; 9 bases are shared with TRBD1. Losses at the gene ends were 3 bases for V and 5 bases for J; bases not matched to a gene: 9. There are 15 residues in the CDR3. Per the germline V gene, CDR1 is SGHDT and CDR2 is YYEEEE. CDR3 protein: CASSSGTGFIDEQYF. The CDR3 bases are TGTGCCAGCAGCTCCGGGACAGGGTTTATCGACGAGCAGTACTTC.

The rearrangement links TRBV15 to TRBJ2-2; D gene ambiguous. CDR3 size: 13 residues. Germline CDR1 LNHNV, CDR2 YYDKDF (reference sequence). The V end was cut by 7 bases, the J end by 2 bases, with 8 bases between. The CDR3 here is CATTGGNTGELFF. DNA for the CDR3: TGTGCCACCACCGGTGGTAACACCGGGGAGCTGTTTTTT.

This clone was recorded once. V gene TRBV5-6 combines with J gene TRBJ2-1, with 7 bases matching TRBD2. V gave up 4 bases and J gave up 13 bases; unmatched junction bases: 11. This CDR3 is 13 amino acids long. Germline V gene data show CDR1 as SGHDT and CDR2 as YYEEEE. CDR3 nucleotide sequence: TGTGCCAGCAGCCAAACGCTAGCGGCCCCTCAGTTCTTC. This encodes CASSQTLAAPQFF.

Concerning this clone itself: In the same sample, other DNA sequences code for this CDR3. The chain is built from TRBV7-2 and TRBJ1-5; D is unclear. Per germline, CDR1 SGHTA and CDR2 FQGNSA. Between the trimmed V and J ends, which lost 1 base and 0 bases, there was a span of 7 bases. The CDR3 has 15 residues. CDR3 loop: CASSLGGYSNQPQHF. CDR3 DNA sequence: TGTGCCAGCAGCTTAGGAGGTTATAGCAATCAGCCCCAGCATTTT.

The chain combines TRBV5-8 with TRBJ2-5; possible D gene TRBD1, 6 bases. The CDR3 runs 11 residues. In germline, CDR1 is SGHTS, CDR2 YDEGEE. The ends were cut back, 2 bases at V and 13 bases at J, with 12 bases in the middle. This CDR3 reads CASSLWAGAYF. CDR3 DNA: TGTGCCAGCAGCTTATGGGCAGGGGCGTACTTC.

The V and J genes are TRBV27 and TRBJ1-5; D might be TRBD1 (6 bases). Trimming took off 6 bases at V and 4 bases at J, with 16 bases between the two ends. The CDR3 contains 15 residues. Germline CDR1 reads MNHEY; CDR2 reads SMNVEV (reference sequence). DNA of the CDR3: TGTGCCAGCAGCCCTGAAGGGGGTCCGAATCAGCCCCAGCATTTT. Translation: CASSPEGGPNQPQHF.

The chain combines TRBV11-2 with TRBJ2-7; D not certain. There are 12 residues in the CDR3. The germline V and J ends were trimmed by 5 bases and 1 base, with 6 bases remaining between them. Germline CDR1 is SGHAT and CDR2 is FQNNGV. Here the CDR3 DNA reads TGTGCCAGCAGCCCCAGATCCTACGAGCAGTACTTC. Translated: CASSPRSYEQYF.